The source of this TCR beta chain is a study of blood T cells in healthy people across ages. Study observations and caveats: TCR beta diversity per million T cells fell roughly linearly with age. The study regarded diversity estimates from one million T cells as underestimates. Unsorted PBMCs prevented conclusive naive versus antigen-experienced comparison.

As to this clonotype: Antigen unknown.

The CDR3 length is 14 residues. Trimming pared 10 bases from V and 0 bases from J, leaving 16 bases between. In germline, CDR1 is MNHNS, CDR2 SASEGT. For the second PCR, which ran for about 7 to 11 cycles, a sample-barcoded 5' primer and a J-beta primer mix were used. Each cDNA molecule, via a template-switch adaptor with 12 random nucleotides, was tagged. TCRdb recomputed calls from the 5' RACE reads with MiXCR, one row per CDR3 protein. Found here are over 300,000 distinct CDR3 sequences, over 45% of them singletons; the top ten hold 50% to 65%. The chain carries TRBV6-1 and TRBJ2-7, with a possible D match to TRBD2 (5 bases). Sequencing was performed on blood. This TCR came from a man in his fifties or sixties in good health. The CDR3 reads CATKETKGSYEQYF. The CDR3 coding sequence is TGTGCCACCAAGGAGACTAAGGGCTCCTACGAGCAGTACTTC.